Given below is one TCR beta chain in context. Trimming shortened V by 0 bases and J by 4 bases, and 23 bases separated the two germline ends. The CDR3 length is 19 residues. Germline V gene sequence: CDR1 SGHRS, CDR2 YFSETQ. The data were taken from a study of technical replicates of blood from a handful of donors. TCRdb keeps only in-frame clones here, not all; method: immunoSEQ multiplex PCR. The table has more than 9,000 clones, about 94% seen once; the top ten hold about 7.1%. Source material: PBMCs. The rearrangement uses TRBV5-1 and TRBJ2-1, with D possibly being TRBD2 (5 bases). The receptor was isolated from a human donor in good health. CDR3 sequence reads: CASSLEAPGGGIRYNEQFF. As DNA, the CDR3 is TGCGCCAGCAGCTTGGAAGCTCCGGGTGGAGGTATCCGTTACAATGAGCAGTTCTTC.